This is a list of T cell receptor beta chains from one sample in a study of blood T cell repertoires in COVID-19. This table comes from immunoSEQ multiplex PCR, and its TCRdb copy is limited to in-frame clones, with some not included. This sample has 150,000 or so clones, with around 88% found just once. Source material: peripheral blood. These receptors were collected from a woman aged 55-70 years with acute or convalescent COVID-19. Each CDR3 is given with its conserved first and last residue. A D gene is named only where the DNA matches it firmly. Some rows mark clone size as missing; the rest say once, few, many or name a class of expanded clone.

clone size: .
D gene: .
V gene: TRBV18
J gene: TRBJ1-1
CDR3 DNA: TGTGCCAGCTCACCCGTTTCGGGGGACACTGAAGCTTTCTTT
CDR3 protein: CASSPVSGDTEAFF

clone size: once
D gene: TRBD1
V gene: TRBV5-1
J gene: TRBJ1-1
CDR3 DNA: TGCGCCAGCAGCAATCCAGGGGGGGAAGCTTTCTTT
CDR3 protein: CASSNPGGEAFF

clone size: .
D gene: TRBD2
V gene: TRBV3-1/TRBV3-2
J gene: TRBJ2-5
CDR3 DNA: TGTGCCAGCAGCCAAGATAAGAGACTAGCGGGGGGGCCGAAGGAGACCCAGTACTTC
CDR3 protein: CASSQDKRLAGGPKETQYF

clone size: .
D gene: TRBD1
V gene: TRBV6-1
J gene: TRBJ1-5
CDR3 DNA: TGTGCCAGCAGTGAAGAGTTTACAGGGGGATTGCGAAATCAGCCCCAGCATTTT
CDR3 protein: CASSEEFTGGLRNQPQHF

clone size: .
D gene: TRBD2
V gene: TRBV27
J gene: TRBJ2-1
CDR3 DNA: TGTGCCAGCAGTAGATCCGGGACTAGCGGGGAGAATGAGCAGTTCTTC
CDR3 protein: CASSRSGTSGENEQFF

clone size: .
D gene: .
V gene: TRBV5-1
J gene: TRBJ1-1
CDR3 DNA: TGCGCCAGCAGCTTGTTTGGGGGGGAGAACACTGAAGCTTTCTTT
CDR3 protein: CASSLFGGENTEAFF

clone size: .
D gene: .
V gene: TRBV7-2
J gene: TRBJ1-3
CDR3 DNA: TGTGCCAGCAGTAAGGACAGAAGCTCTGGAAACACCATATATTTT
CDR3 protein: CASSKDRSSGNTIYF

clone size: .
D gene: .
V gene: TRBV16
J gene: TRBJ2-2
CDR3 DNA: TGTGCCAGCAGCCAATGGGGGCGCGGCTTCACCGGGGAGCTGTTTTTT
CDR3 protein: CASSQWGRGFTGELFF

clone size: .
D gene: TRBD1
V gene: TRBV11-3
J gene: TRBJ2-5
CDR3 DNA: TGTGCCAGCAGCCGGGACAGCCAAGAGACCCAGTACTTC
CDR3 protein: CASSRDSQETQYF

clone size: .
D gene: TRBD1
V gene: TRBV28
J gene: TRBJ1-2
CDR3 DNA: TGTGCCAGCAGTTTGGGACAGGGGAGGTATGGCTACACCTTC
CDR3 protein: CASSLGQGRYGYTF

clone size: .
D gene: .
V gene: TRBV5-1
J gene: TRBJ2-2
CDR3 DNA: TGCGCCAGCAGCTTCAGTAGCGCGAACACCGGGGAGCTGTTTTTT
CDR3 protein: CASSFSSANTGELFF

clone size: .
D gene: TRBD1
V gene: TRBV2
J gene: TRBJ2-5
CDR3 DNA: TGTGCCAGCAGTGTTTTTGACAGGGGGGATGGGACCCAGTACTTC
CDR3 protein: CASSVFDRGDGTQYF

clone size: .
D gene: TRBD1
V gene: TRBV19
J gene: TRBJ1-2
CDR3 DNA: TGTGCCAGTACCTCGGGACAGAACTTTGCCTATGGCTACACCTTC
CDR3 protein: CASTSGQNFAYGYTF

clone size: .
D gene: .
V gene: TRBV7-3
J gene: TRBJ2-3
CDR3 DNA: TGTGCCAGCAGCTTAATAAGCACAGATACGCAGTATTTT
CDR3 protein: CASSLISTDTQYF

clone size: .
D gene: .
V gene: TRBV27
J gene: TRBJ2-3
CDR3 DNA: TGTGCCAGCAGTTTATGGGGCAGCCTTCGGTATAGCACAGATACGCAGTATTTT
CDR3 protein: CASSLWGSLRYSTDTQYF

clone size: few
D gene: .
V gene: TRBV4-1
J gene: TRBJ1-5
CDR3 DNA: TGCGCCAGCAGCCAAGGGGACGCCAGCGGGAATCAGCCCCAGCATTTT
CDR3 protein: CASSQGDASGNQPQHF

clone size: .
D gene: .
V gene: TRBV4-1
J gene: TRBJ2-7
CDR3 DNA: TGCGCCAGCAGCCAAGATCAGGGCAACTACTACGAGCAGTACTTC
CDR3 protein: CASSQDQGNYYEQYF

clone size: few
D gene: TRBD1
V gene: TRBV3-1/TRBV3-2
J gene: TRBJ1-6
CDR3 DNA: TGTGCCAGCAGCCTGGGACAGGATAATTCACCCCTCCACTTT
CDR3 protein: CASSLGQDNSPLHF

clone size: .
D gene: .
V gene: TRBV19
J gene: TRBJ2-1
CDR3 DNA: TGTGCCAGTAGTATAACGGGACACACCCCTCGGGATGAGCAGTTCTTC
CDR3 protein: CASSITGHTPRDEQFF

clone size: .
D gene: .
V gene: TRBV9
J gene: TRBJ1-1
CDR3 DNA: TGTGCCAGCAGCGCCACCGGGACACTGAACACTGAAGCTTTCTTT
CDR3 protein: CASSATGTLNTEAFF

clone size: .
D gene: TRBD1
V gene: TRBV11-3
J gene: TRBJ1-1
CDR3 DNA: TGTGCCAGCAGCCCACGGACAGGGGACACTGAAGCTTTCTTT
CDR3 protein: CASSPRTGDTEAFF

clone size: few
D gene: .
V gene: TRBV4-3
J gene: TRBJ1-2
CDR3 DNA: TGCGCCAGCAGCCAAACGGTGATGGGAGTGAAGGGCTACACCTTC
CDR3 protein: CASSQTVMGVKGYTF

clone size: .
D gene: .
V gene: TRBV19
J gene: TRBJ1-5
CDR3 DNA: TGTGCCAGTAGTAGTATCGGAGCCCACCGAACGTATAGCAATCAGCCCCAGCATTTT
CDR3 protein: CASSSIGAHRTYSNQPQHF

clone size: .
D gene: TRBD1
V gene: TRBV28
J gene: TRBJ2-3
CDR3 DNA: TGTGCCAGCAGTTCGCAGGGGGCGAGCGGCGATACGCAGTATTTT
CDR3 protein: CASSSQGASGDTQYF

clone size: .
D gene: TRBD2
V gene: TRBV5-1
J gene: TRBJ2-1
CDR3 DNA: TGCGCCAGCGGACTAGCGACGACCCCCAATGAGCAGTTCTTC
CDR3 protein: CASGLATTPNEQFF

clone size: .
D gene: TRBD1
V gene: TRBV2
J gene: TRBJ1-2
CDR3 DNA: TGTGCCAGCAGTGAACTCGGACAGGGCGTCTATGGCTACACCTTC
CDR3 protein: CASSELGQGVYGYTF

clone size: .
D gene: .
V gene: TRBV5-1
J gene: TRBJ2-7
CDR3 DNA: TGCGCCAGCAGCTTGGCTGGAGACGGAAGACTCTACGAGCAGTACTTC
CDR3 protein: CASSLAGDGRLYEQYF

clone size: .
D gene: TRBD1
V gene: TRBV6-6
J gene: TRBJ1-4
CDR3 DNA: TGTGCCAGCAGTTACTCCGGGACAGGGTACGAAAAACTGTTTTTT
CDR3 protein: CASSYSGTGYEKLFF

clone size: .
D gene: TRBD2
V gene: TRBV27
J gene: TRBJ2-3
CDR3 DNA: TGTGCCAGCAGTTTTCGGGGGGGTTCCCCGGGTCACCCAAGCACAGATACGCAGTATTTT
CDR3 protein: CASSFRGGSPGHPSTDTQYF

clone size: .
D gene: .
V gene: TRBV28
J gene: TRBJ2-7
CDR3 DNA: TGTGCCAGCAGCCCCGACAGGGGACTATCCTACGAGCAGTACTTC
CDR3 protein: CASSPDRGLSYEQYF

clone size: .
D gene: TRBD1
V gene: TRBV6-6
J gene: TRBJ1-5
CDR3 DNA: TGTGCCAGCAGTCCACGACAGGGGTTAAGCAATCAGCCCCAGCATTTT
CDR3 protein: CASSPRQGLSNQPQHF